This TCR beta chain was identified in a study of T-cell memory formation after mild COVID-19. Between the trimmed V and J ends, which lost 8 bases and 0 bases, there was a span of 15 bases. Germline V CDR1 and CDR2: SQVTM, ANQGSEA. The CDR3 sequence is 14 residues long. General study results and limits: Contracting CD4+ clones lay largely in CM and EM, with CD8+ ones residing in EMRA.

Via MiXCR, TCRdb re-called the 5' RACE reads, giving one row per CDR3 protein. The sample holds more than 100,000 distinct CDR3 sequences; approximately 5.9% are singletons and the top ten take about 2.2%. This clonotype has a count of ten or more. Its cognate antigen is unknown. This TCR was sampled from an adult woman who had mild COVID-19 (a few samples of this study predate the infection). Cell type and time point are not known. V and J are TRBV29-1 and TRBJ2-3; D may be TRBD2 (6 bases). Sequencing was performed on PBMCs or a T cell subset sorted from them (not recorded which). The DNA of the CDR3 is TGCAGCATCAGTAGTAGCGGTAGCACAGATACGCAGTATTTT. It translates to CSISSSGSTDTQYF.